Below are 31 T cell receptor beta chains sequenced from a single sample in a study of CD8 T cells in Susac syndrome. Reverse transcription of roughly 0.5 to 1 ug RNA was performed with random hexamers. MiXCR was run by TCRdb on the immunoSEQ multiplex PCR reads, yielding one entry per CDR3 protein. Of about 140,000 distinct CDR3 sequences in the sample, about 95% were seen once. The sample was CD4+ T cells from PBMCs. The receptors were sampled from a human donor with Susac syndrome.

The gene calls are TRBV5-4 and TRBJ1-2; no firm D call. Deletions cut 6 bases from V and 1 base from J, with 13 bases between. Germline V gene sequence: CDR1 SGHNT, CDR2 YYREEE (reference sequence). CDR3 length: 14 residues. The DNA of the CDR3 is TGTGCCAGCACTCTTCGCGGCGGTAACTATGGCTACACCTTC. Its protein is CASTLRGGNYGYTF.

The chain has TRBV5-1 and TRBJ2-2; 8 bases line up with TRBD2. This CDR3 contains 16 residues. Germline lookup yields CDR1 SGHRS and CDR2 YFSETQ. Unmatched junction bases numbered 5, after V lost 4 bases and J lost 0 bases. The CDR3 loop is CASSLLGLANTGELFF. CDR3 DNA: TGCGCCAGCAGCCTCTTGGGACTAGCGAACACCGGGGAGCTGTTTTTT.

The CDR3 is CASSLRRVLETQYF. DNA of the CDR3: TGTGCCAGCAGCTTAAGACGAGTCCTCGAGACCCAGTACTTC. The genes are TRBV5-6 and TRBJ2-5; D is unresolved. Germline CDR1 and CDR2: SGHDT and YYEEEE. The ends were cut back, 2 bases at V and 5 bases at J, with 13 bases in the middle. This CDR3 region has 14 residues.

This chain links TRBV7-9 with TRBJ2-4; possibly TRBD1 for D (5 bases). Germline V gene sequence: CDR1 SEHNR, CDR2 FQNEAQ (reference sequence). The germline V and J ends were trimmed by 4 bases and 12 bases, with 19 bases remaining between them. The CDR3 is 14 amino acids. CDR3 amino acids: CASSSPTARYTQYF. The DNA for the CDR3 is TGTGCCAGCAGCTCCCCGACAGCACGTTATACTCAGTACTTC. Drawing the rest from reference TRBV7-9 and TRBJ2-4, the complete variable domain is DTGVSQNPRHKITKRGQNVTFRCDPISEHNRLYWYRQTLGQGPEFLTYFQNEAQLEKSRLLSDRFSAERPKGSFSTLEIQRTEQGDSAMYLCASSSPTARYTQYFGAGTRLSVL.

The chain joins TRBV5-4 to TRBJ1-1; D is unclear. V was shortened by 4 bases and J by 5 bases, with 9 bases between the two germline ends. CDR1 and CDR2 (germline): SGHNT, YYREEE (reference sequence). The CDR3 has 12 residues. Here the CDR3 DNA reads TGTGCCAGCAGCGGAGTTGAGACTGAAGCTTTCTTT. This gives the protein CASSGVETEAFF.

This clonotype was counted once. This sequence joins TRBV5-1 and TRBJ2-4; 7 bases fit TRBD1. The CDR3 totals 14 residues. Trimming cost V 4 bases and J 5 bases; bases outside gene matches: 6. CDR1 SGHRS and CDR2 YFSETQ come from the germline V gene. The CDR3 DNA sequence: TGCGCCAGCAGCCCGAGACAGGGTGAAAACATTCAGTACTTC. It is translated as CASSPRQGENIQYF.

This chain links TRBV9 with TRBJ2-7; D not certain. Trimming cost V 0 bases and J 6 bases, with 10 bases left between them. Germline loops: CDR1 SGDLS, CDR2 YYNGEE. There are 13 residues in the CDR3. The CDR3 sequence is CASSVESISEQYF. CDR3 nucleotides: TGTGCCAGCAGCGTAGAGTCCATATCCGAGCAGTACTTC.

The V gene is TRBV5-1, the J gene TRBJ2-7; maybe TRBD1 (6 bases). The V and J ends lost 3 bases and 1 base respectively, with 8 bases between them. This CDR3 has 13 amino acids. The germline V gene has CDR1 SGHRS and CDR2 YFSETQ. In DNA, the CDR3 is TGCGCCAGCAGCTGGGGACAATCCTACGAGCAGTACTTC. It codes for CASSWGQSYEQYF.

The chain combines TRBV20-1 with TRBJ2-3, with TRBD1 as a possible D gene (6 bases). Germline CDR1 reads DFQATT; CDR2 reads SNEGSKA (reference sequence). The length of the CDR3 is 13 residues. V lost 5 bases to trimming and J lost 0 bases, with 9 bases between them. The DNA for the CDR3 is TGCAGTGCTTCAACAGGGAGCACAGATACGCAGTATTTT. Protein product: CSASTGSTDTQYF.

The V gene is TRBV19, the J gene TRBJ1-1; 12 bases match TRBD1. V shed 7 bases and J 3 bases; nucleotides not matched to a gene: 6. Germline V CDR1 and CDR2: LNHDA, SQIVND (reference sequence). This CDR3 has 15 residues. The CDR3 sequence is CASTGQGAHDTEAFF. CDR3 sequence (DNA): TGTGCCAGTACGGGACAGGGGGCTCACGACACTGAAGCTTTCTTT.

The chain carries TRBV12-3 or TRBV12-4 and TRBJ2-7; tentatively, D is TRBD1 or TRBD2 (5 bases each). Trimming took off 6 bases at V and 1 base at J, with 13 bases between the two ends. The CDR3 is 14 residues long. CDR3 loop: CASSPGPPSYEQYF. Here the CDR3 DNA reads TGTGCCAGCAGCCCGGGGCCTCCTTCCTACGAGCAGTACTTC.

The gene calls are TRBV7-8 and TRBJ1-2, with D perhaps TRBD1 (5 bases). CDR1 and CDR2 from the germline V gene are SGHVS and FQNEAQ. The CDR3 totals 16 residues. V was clipped by 5 bases and J by 10 bases, with 26 bases between them. The CDR3 sequence: CASSVEWGGGVRDYTF. CDR3 nucleotides: TGTGCCAGCAGCGTAGAGTGGGGGGGAGGGGTTCGCGACTACACCTTC. Based on the CDR3 plus reference TRBV7-8 and TRBJ1-2, the full variable domain is GAGVSQSPRYKVAKRGQDVALRCDPISGHVSLFWYQQALGQGPEFLTYFQNEAQLDKSGLPSDRFFAERPEGSVSTLKIQRTQQEDSAVYLCASSVEWGGGVRDYTFGSGTRLTVV.

This rearrangement joins TRBV2 to TRBJ1-5; TRBD1 aligns across 7 bases. Germline CDR1 SNHLY, CDR2 FYNNEI. This CDR3 is built from 14 residues. Germline trimming cut 4 bases from V and 4 bases from J; bases unmatched to any gene: 4. This chain's CDR3 is CASSVLQGNQPQHF. The CDR3 bases are TGTGCCAGCAGTGTTCTACAGGGGAATCAGCCCCAGCATTTT.

The chain carries TRBV20-1 and TRBJ1-5; D is undetermined. The V end lost 6 bases, the J end lost 5 bases, and 11 bases lay between the germline ends. This CDR3 comprises 12 residues. Germline assignment: CDR1 DFQATT and CDR2 SNEGSKA (reference sequence). The CDR3 bases are TGCAGTGCCCATAGTGGCGATCAGCCCCAGCATTTT. Translating gives CSAHSGDQPQHF.

This sequence joins TRBV29-1 and TRBJ2-3; a weak D match, TRBD1 (5 bases). CDR1 SQVTM and CDR2 ANQGSEA come from the germline V gene. The CDR3 covers 14 residues. The V gene lost 6 bases and the J gene lost 6 bases, with 19 bases spanning the gap. CDR3 sequence reads: CSVKTNRFTDTQYF. The CDR3 coding sequence is TGCAGCGTCAAGACCAACAGGTTTACGGATACGCAGTATTTT.

The V and J genes are TRBV29-1 and TRBJ2-3; 8 bases agree with TRBD2. The germline V gene encodes CDR1 SQVTM and CDR2 ANQGSEA. The CDR3 has 13 residues. V was pared by 8 bases and J by 0 bases, with 4 bases of the junction left unmatched. The CDR3 region is CSNSGGSTDTQYF. The CDR3 DNA reads TGCAGCAACAGCGGGGGCAGCACAGATACGCAGTATTTT.

This clonotype was detected once. This chain links TRBV6-4 with TRBJ1-2; TRBD1 aligns across 7 bases. Trimming cost V 0 bases and J 7 bases; bases outside gene matches: 2. There are 13 residues in the CDR3. The germline V gene has CDR1 MRHNA and CDR2 SNTAGT. The CDR3 spells CASSDSKGAGYTF. CDR3 sequence (DNA): TGTGCCAGCAGTGACTCGAAGGGGGCTGGCTACACCTTC.

This sequence joins TRBV15 and TRBJ2-2; D is possibly TRBD1 (6 bases). The CDR3 covers 17 residues. CDR1 LNHNV and CDR2 YYDKDF come from the germline V gene (reference sequence). The ends were cut back, 4 bases at V and 1 base at J, with 16 bases in the middle. CDR3 bases: TGTGCCACCAGCAAAAGTTCCGGGACAAAGAACACCGGGGAGCTGTTTTTT. Its translation: CATSKSSGTKNTGELFF.

The chain has TRBV2 and TRBJ2-7, with TRBD1 matching 9 bases. The CDR3 totals 15 residues. J was trimmed by 6 bases and V by 7 bases; bases with no gene match: 13. Germline CDR1 SNHLY, CDR2 FYNNEI. CDR3 residues: CASKLVWDRAGEQYF. CDR3 in DNA: TGTGCCAGCAAGTTAGTGTGGGACAGGGCTGGCGAGCAGTACTTC.

V usage is TRBV7-2 and J usage is TRBJ2-1; 9 bases align to TRBD2. With V trimmed by 4 bases and J by 7 bases, 11 bases remained unmatched. CDR1 SGHTA and CDR2 FQGNSA come from the germline V gene. This CDR3 contains 16 residues. CDR3 in amino acids: CASSSRGGGRGNEQFF. CDR3 bases: TGTGCCAGCAGCTCTAGGGGCGGCGGGAGGGGGAATGAGCAGTTCTTC. The full variable domain, with the rest looked up from reference TRBV7-2 and TRBJ2-1, is GAGVSQSPSNKVTEKGKDVELRCDPISGHTALYWYRQSLGQGLEFLIYFQGNSAPDKSGLPSDRFSAERTGGSVSTLTIQRTQQEDSAVYLCASSSRGGGRGNEQFFGPGTRLTVL.

The rearrangement links TRBV20-1 to TRBJ2-1; 11 nucleotides align to TRBD2. The CDR3 runs to 16 residues. Trimming took 1 base from V and 6 from J; bases not matched to a gene: 8. CDR1 and CDR2 (germline): DFQATT, SNEGSKA (reference sequence). The CDR3 DNA reads as TGCAGTGCTAGAGCCTTACTAGCGGGAGATGTCAATGAGCAGTTCTTC. Protein product: CSARALLAGDVNEQFF.

CDR3 DNA sequence: TGTGCCAGCTCACCGGGACAGGCAGGCCACGAGCAGTACTTC. Its translation: CASSPGQAGHEQYF. V and J are TRBV18 and TRBJ2-7; 8 nucleotides align to TRBD1. CDR3 length: 14 residues. V lost 3 bases to trimming and J lost 5 bases; unmatched junction nucleotides: 6. Germline V lookup: CDR1 KGHSH, CDR2 LQKENI.

The CDR3: CASSLRARPSSTDTQYF. CDR3 DNA: TGTGCCAGCAGCTTAAGGGCCCGACCCTCTAGCACAGATACGCAGTATTTT. The V and J genes are TRBV7-8 and TRBJ2-3, with unresolved D. V lost 2 bases to trimming and J lost 0 bases, with 15 bases between them. The CDR3 is 17 amino acids. CDR1 is SGHVS and CDR2 is FQNEAQ in the germline V gene.

This sequence joins TRBV7-2 and TRBJ1-5, with no clear D. The CDR3 has 15 amino acids. V was clipped by 4 bases and J by 5 bases, with 15 bases between them. Per germline, CDR1 SGHTA and CDR2 FQGNSA. The CDR3 DNA reads as TGTGCCAGCAGCTCAGAAGGATATGGGGATCAGCCCCAGCATTTT. The encoded protein is CASSSEGYGDQPQHF.

The chain has TRBV24-1 and TRBJ2-1, with 11 bases fitting TRBD1. Germline lookup yields CDR1 KGHDR and CDR2 SFDVKD. This CDR3 has 16 residues. Trimming cost V 5 bases and J 3 bases; bases outside gene matches: 5. The CDR3 DNA reads as TGTGCCACCAGTGCCCCGGGACAGGGGGGCTACAATGAGCAGTTCTTC. Residues: CATSAPGQGGYNEQFF.

This chain connects TRBV25-1 to TRBJ2-6; D is unclear. Germline V lookup: CDR1 MGHDK, CDR2 SYGVNS. The CDR3 extends over 15 amino acids. With 4 bases removed from V and 4 bases from J, the gap between germline ends came to 11 bases. CDR3 bases: TGTGCCAGCAGTGTGTCCGGGCCCGGGGCCAACGTCCTGACTTTC. Translated, it gives CASSVSGPGANVLTF.

This chain links TRBV15 with TRBJ2-5; D may be TRBD2 (5 bases). This CDR3 spans 16 amino acids. Germline V gives CDR1 LNHNV, CDR2 YYDKDF (reference sequence). V was trimmed by 3 bases and J by 7 bases, leaving 21 bases between them. The CDR3 loop reads CATSRVLAEDVRTQYF. CDR3 in DNA: TGTGCCACCAGCAGGGTACTGGCGGAGGACGTAAGGACCCAGTACTTC.

The V call is TRBV5-1, the J call TRBJ2-3, with TRBD2 matching 11 bases. The V and J ends lost 0 bases and 2 bases, in that order; junction bases with no gene match: 2. Germline values: CDR1 SGHRS, CDR2 YFSETQ. The CDR3 length is 16 residues. The CDR3 DNA reads TGCGCCAGCAGCTTGGGGGGACTAGCGGTCACAGATACGCAGTATTTT. This codes for CASSLGGLAVTDTQYF.

This chain joins TRBV4-3 and TRBJ1-4, with D possibly matching TRBD1 (5 bases). V lost 0 bases, J lost 8 bases, and 16 bases lay in between. Germline CDR1 reads LGHNA; CDR2 reads YSLEER. The CDR3 spans 16 residues. The CDR3 reads CASSQDSAAGREKLFF. DNA for the CDR3: TGCGCCAGCAGCCAAGATAGTGCGGCAGGGAGGGAAAAACTGTTTTTT.

The gene calls are TRBV4-1 and TRBJ1-6; TRBD1 is a possible D gene (6 bases). This CDR3 region has 15 residues. The germline V gene has CDR1 MGHRA and CDR2 YSYEKL. V lost 3 bases and J lost 6, with 12 bases in between. The CDR3 nucleotides are TGCGCCAGCAGCCAGGAACAGGGCCCTAATTCACCCCTCCACTTT. Translation gives CASSQEQGPNSPLHF.

V usage is TRBV3-1 and J usage is TRBJ2-1; the D gene could be TRBD1 or TRBD2 (5 bases each). V gave up 0 bases and J gave up 8 bases, with 17 bases separating them. In germline, CDR1 is LGHDT, CDR2 YNNKEL (reference sequence). The CDR3 length is 16 residues. CDR3 amino acids: CASSQDPGLAGYEQFF. The CDR3 DNA sequence: TGTGCCAGCAGCCAAGATCCAGGGCTGGCGGGCTATGAGCAGTTCTTC.